This T cell receptor (beta chain) was identified in a study of vaccination effects on CD4 cells after COVID-19. In the case of this clone: Its specificity is unknown.

Sequencing in the ViraFEST assay came after antigen-specific CD4+ T cells had been expanded with viral peptide pools, which were used to stimulate PBMC. At the end of less than 12 days of culture, CD4+ T cells were isolated. Repertoires were generated with immunoSEQ multiplex PCR, while TCRdb's copy carries only in-frame clones and drops some. The sample gives tens of thousands of clones, 65% to 90% of which show up once; 2.4% is in the top ten. Germline assignment: CDR1 SGHVS and CDR2 FNYEAQ. CDR3 length: 13 amino acids. The V gene lost 8 bases and the J gene lost 1 base, with 11 bases spanning the gap.

The TCR originated in a human donor who received a COVID-19 vaccine. This chain links TRBV7-6 with TRBJ1-1; D gene unclear. The sequencing used CD4+ T cells from PBMCs cultured with HCoV-229E spike peptides, collected before COVID-19 vaccination. CDR3 residues: CASSRVRNTEAFF. CDR3 DNA: TGTGCCAGCTCTAGAGTTCGGAACACTGAAGCTTTCTTT.